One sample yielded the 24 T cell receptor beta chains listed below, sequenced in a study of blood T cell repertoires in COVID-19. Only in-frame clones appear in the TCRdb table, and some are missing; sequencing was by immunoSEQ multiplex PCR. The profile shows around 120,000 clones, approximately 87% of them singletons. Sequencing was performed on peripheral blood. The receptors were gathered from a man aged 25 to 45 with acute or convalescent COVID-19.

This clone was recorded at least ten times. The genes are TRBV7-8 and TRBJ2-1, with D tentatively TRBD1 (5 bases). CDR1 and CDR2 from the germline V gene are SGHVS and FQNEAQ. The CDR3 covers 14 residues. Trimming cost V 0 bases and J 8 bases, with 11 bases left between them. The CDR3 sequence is CASSLALWGDEQFF. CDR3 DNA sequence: TGTGCCAGCAGCTTAGCCCTATGGGGCGATGAGCAGTTCTTC. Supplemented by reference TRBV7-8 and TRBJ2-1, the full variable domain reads GAGVSQSPRYKVAKRGQDVALRCDPISGHVSLFWYQQALGQGPEFLTYFQNEAQLDKSGLPSDRFFAERPEGSVSTLKIQRTQQEDSAVYLCASSLALWGDEQFFGPGTRLTVL.

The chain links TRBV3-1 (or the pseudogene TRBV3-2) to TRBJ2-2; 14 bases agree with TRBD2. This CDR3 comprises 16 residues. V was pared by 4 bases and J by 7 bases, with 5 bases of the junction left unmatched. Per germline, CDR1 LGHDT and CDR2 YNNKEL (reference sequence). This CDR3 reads CASSRLAGGFGGELFF. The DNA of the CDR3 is TGTGCCAGCAGCCGACTAGCGGGAGGGTTTGGCGGGGAGCTGTTTTTT.

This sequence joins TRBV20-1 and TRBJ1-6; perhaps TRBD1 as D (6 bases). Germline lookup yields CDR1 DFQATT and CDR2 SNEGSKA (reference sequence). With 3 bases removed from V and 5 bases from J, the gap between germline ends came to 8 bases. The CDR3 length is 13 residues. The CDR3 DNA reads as TGCAGTGCTAGTACAGGGAATAATTCACCCCTCCACTTT. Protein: CSASTGNNSPLHF.

The CDR3: CASSLGPGVYEQYV. For the CDR3, the DNA is TGCGCCAGCAGCCTAGGACCCGGGGTCTACGAGCAGTACGTC. The chain uses TRBV4-1 and TRBJ2-7; maybe TRBD2 (5 bases). Germline V CDR1 and CDR2: MGHRA, YSYEKL. The CDR3 is 14 amino acids. Trimming shortened V by 4 bases and J by 3 bases, and 13 bases separated the two germline ends.

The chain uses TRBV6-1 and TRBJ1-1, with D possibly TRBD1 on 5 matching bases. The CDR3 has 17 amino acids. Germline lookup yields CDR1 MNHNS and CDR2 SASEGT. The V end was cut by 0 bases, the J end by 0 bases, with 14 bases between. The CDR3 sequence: CASSEARGTGLNTEAFF. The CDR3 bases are TGTGCCAGCAGTGAAGCGCGGGGAACAGGTCTGAACACTGAAGCTTTCTTT.

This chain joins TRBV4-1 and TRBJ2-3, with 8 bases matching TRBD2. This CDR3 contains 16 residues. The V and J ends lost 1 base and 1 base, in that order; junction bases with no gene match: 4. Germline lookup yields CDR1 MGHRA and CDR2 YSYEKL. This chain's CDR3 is CASSQVGLAGTDTQYF. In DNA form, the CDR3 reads TGCGCCAGCAGCCAAGTAGGACTAGCAGGCACAGATACGCAGTATTTT.

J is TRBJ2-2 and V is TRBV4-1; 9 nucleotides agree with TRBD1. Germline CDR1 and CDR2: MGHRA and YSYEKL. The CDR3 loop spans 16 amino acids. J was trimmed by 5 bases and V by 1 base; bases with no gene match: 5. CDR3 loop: CASSQARTGVTGELFF. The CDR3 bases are TGCGCCAGCAGCCAAGCCCGGACAGGGGTTACCGGGGAGCTGTTTTTT.

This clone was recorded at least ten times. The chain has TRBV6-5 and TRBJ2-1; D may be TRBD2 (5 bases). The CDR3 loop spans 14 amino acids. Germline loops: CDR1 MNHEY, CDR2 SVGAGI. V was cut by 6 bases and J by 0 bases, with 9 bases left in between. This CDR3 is CASSRGSSYNEQFF. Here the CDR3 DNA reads TGTGCCAGCAGCCGGGGTAGCTCCTACAATGAGCAGTTCTTC.

The CDR3 nucleotides read TGTGCCAGCAGTGACCTCCGAGGCGGCTACACCTTC. It translates to CASSDLRGGYTF. The J gene is TRBJ1-2, the V gene TRBV6-4; D is uncertain. The CDR3 runs to 12 residues. V gave up 2 bases and J gave up 8 bases, with 9 bases separating them. CDR1 MRHNA and CDR2 SNTAGT come from the germline V gene.

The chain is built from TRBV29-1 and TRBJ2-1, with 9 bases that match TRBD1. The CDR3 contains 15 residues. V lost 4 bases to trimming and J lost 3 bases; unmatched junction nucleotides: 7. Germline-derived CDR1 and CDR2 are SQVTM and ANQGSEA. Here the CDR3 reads CSVVGGDRVYNEQFF. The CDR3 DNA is TGCAGCGTTGTTGGTGGGGACAGGGTCTACAATGAGCAGTTCTTC.

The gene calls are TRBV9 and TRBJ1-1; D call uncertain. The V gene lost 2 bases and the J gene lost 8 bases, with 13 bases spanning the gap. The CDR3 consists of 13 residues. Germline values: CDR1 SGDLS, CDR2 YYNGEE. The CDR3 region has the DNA TGTGCCAGCAGCGTGCAAACGGAGTCGGAAGCTTTCTTT. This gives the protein CASSVQTESEAFF.

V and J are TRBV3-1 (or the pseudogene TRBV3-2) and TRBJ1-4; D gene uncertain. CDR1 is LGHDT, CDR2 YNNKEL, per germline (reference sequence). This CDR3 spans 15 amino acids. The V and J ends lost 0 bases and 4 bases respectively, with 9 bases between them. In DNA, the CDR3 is TGTGCCAGCAGCCAAGAAAATTACTTTAATGAAAAACTGTTTTTT. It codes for CASSQENYFNEKLFF.

CDR3 loop: CASIIRGMNTEAFF. CDR3 in DNA: TGTGCCAGCATCATTAGGGGCATGAACACTGAAGCTTTCTTT. The chain recombines TRBV5-6 with TRBJ1-1, with a possible D match to TRBD1 (5 bases). The germline gives CDR1 SGHDT, CDR2 YYEEEE. The CDR3 is made up of 14 amino acids. Trimming pared 6 bases from V and 0 bases from J, leaving 12 bases between. The entire variable domain, with the rest obtained from reference TRBV5-6 and TRBJ1-1, is as follows: DAGVTQSPTHLIKTRGQQVTLRCSPKSGHDTVSWYQQALGQGPQFIFQYYEEEERQRGNFPDRFSGHQFPNYSSELNVNALLLGDSALYLCASIIRGMNTEAFFGQGTRLTVV.

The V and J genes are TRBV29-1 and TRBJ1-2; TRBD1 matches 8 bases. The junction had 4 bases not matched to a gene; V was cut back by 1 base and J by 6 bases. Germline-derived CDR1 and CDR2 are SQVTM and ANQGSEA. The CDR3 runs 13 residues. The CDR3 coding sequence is TGCAGCGTTGAAGCAGGGGGCTCGAATGGCTACACCTTC. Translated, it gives CSVEAGGSNGYTF.

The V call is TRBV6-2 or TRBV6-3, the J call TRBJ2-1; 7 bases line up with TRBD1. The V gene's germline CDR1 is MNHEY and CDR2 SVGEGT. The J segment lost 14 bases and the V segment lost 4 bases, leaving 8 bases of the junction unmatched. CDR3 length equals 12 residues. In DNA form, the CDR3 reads TGTGCCAGCAGTTCCCCGGGACAGAGTGAGTTCTTC. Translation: CASSSPGQSEFF.

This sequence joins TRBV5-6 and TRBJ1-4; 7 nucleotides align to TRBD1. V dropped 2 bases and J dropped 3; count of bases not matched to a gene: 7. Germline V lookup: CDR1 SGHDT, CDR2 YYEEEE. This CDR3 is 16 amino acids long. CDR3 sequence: CASSFFAGQANEKLFF. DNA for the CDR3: TGTGCCAGCAGCTTTTTTGCAGGACAGGCTAATGAAAAACTGTTTTTT.

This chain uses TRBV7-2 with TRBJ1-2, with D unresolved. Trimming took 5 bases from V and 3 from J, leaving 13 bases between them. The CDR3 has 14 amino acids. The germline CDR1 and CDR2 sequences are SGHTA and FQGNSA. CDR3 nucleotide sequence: TGTGCCAGCAGCCAGGACGGGATTGACTATGGCTACACCTTC. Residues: CASSQDGIDYGYTF.

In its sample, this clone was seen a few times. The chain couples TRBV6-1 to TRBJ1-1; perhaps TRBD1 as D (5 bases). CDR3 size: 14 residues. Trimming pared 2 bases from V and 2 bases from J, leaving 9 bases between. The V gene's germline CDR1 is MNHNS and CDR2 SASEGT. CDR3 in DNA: TGTGCCAGCAGTGAATGGGGCAGCAACACTGAAGCTTTCTTT. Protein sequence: CASSEWGSNTEAFF.

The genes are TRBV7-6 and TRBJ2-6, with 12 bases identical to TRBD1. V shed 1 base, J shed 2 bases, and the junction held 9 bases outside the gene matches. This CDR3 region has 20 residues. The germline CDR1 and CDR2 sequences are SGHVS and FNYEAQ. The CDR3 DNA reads TGTGCCAGCAGCTTAGGGGTTTCGGGGACAGGGGGCCCTGGGGCCAACGTCCTGACTTTC. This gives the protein CASSLGVSGTGGPGANVLTF.

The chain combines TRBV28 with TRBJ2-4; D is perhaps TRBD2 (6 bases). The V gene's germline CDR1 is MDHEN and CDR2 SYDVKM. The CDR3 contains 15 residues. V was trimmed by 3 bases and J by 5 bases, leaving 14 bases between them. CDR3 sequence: CASSFTSSLQNIQYF. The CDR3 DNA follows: TGTGCCAGCAGTTTCACTAGCTCACTCCAAAACATTCAGTACTTC. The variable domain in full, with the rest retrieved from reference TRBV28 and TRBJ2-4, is DVKVTQSSRYLVKRTGEKVFLECVQDMDHENMFWYRQDPGLGLRLIYFSYDVKMKEKGDIPEGYSVSREKKERFSLILESASTNQTSMYLCASSFTSSLQNIQYFGAGTRLSVL.

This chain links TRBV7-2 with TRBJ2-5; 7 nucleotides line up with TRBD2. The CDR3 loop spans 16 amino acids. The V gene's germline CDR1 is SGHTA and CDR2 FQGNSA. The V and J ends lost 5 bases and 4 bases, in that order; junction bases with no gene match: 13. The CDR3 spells CASSPGTIPQVETQYF. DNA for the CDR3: TGTGCCAGCAGCCCGGGGACTATCCCACAGGTAGAGACCCAGTACTTC.

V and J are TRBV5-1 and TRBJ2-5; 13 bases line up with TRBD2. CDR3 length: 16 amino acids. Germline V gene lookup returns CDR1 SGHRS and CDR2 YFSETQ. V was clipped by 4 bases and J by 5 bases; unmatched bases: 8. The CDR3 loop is CASSPGTSGVRETQYF. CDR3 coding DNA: TGCGCCAGCAGCCCAGGGACTAGCGGGGTTCGGGAGACCCAGTACTTC. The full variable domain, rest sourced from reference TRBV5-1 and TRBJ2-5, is KAGVTQTPRYLIKTRGQQVTLSCSPISGHRSVSWYQQTPGQGLQFLFEYFSETQRNKGNFPGRFSGRQFSNSRSEMNVSTLELGDSALYLCASSPGTSGVRETQYFGPGTRLLVL.

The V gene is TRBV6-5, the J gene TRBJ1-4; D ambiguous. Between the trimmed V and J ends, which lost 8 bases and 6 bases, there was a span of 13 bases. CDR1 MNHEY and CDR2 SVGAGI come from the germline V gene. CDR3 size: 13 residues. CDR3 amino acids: CASGNSIHEKLFF. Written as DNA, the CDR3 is TGTGCCAGCGGTAACAGCATTCATGAAAAACTGTTTTTT.

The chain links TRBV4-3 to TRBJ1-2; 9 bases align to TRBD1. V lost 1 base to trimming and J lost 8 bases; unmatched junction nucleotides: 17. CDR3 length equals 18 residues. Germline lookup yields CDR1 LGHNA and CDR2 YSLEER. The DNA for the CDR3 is TGCGCCAGCAGCCAAGCGGGGACACAGGGGGCCTCTATAGGGGGCTACACCTTC. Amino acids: CASSQAGTQGASIGGYTF.